The subject of this entry is one T cell receptor (beta chain). Its antigen is unknown. The data belong to a study of beta chain features in type 1 diabetes. The CDR3 runs to 13 residues. The germline V gene encodes CDR1 SNHLY and CDR2 FYNNEI. Losses at the gene ends were 6 bases for V and 5 bases for J; bases not matched to a gene: 1. Expressed TCRB transcripts were sequenced because the entire RNA isolate underwent reverse transcription. Sequencing used immunoSEQ multiplex PCR; TCRdb keeps in-frame clones, though not all of them. Here the sample spans about 15,000 clones, roughly 40% being singletons. Purities in excess of 95% were seen in all sorted populations. Study-wide results and limits: Among patients with Type 1 diabetes, TCRB CDR3s were moderately but significantly shorter in every one of the four CD4+ subsets. Comparison showed that naive, central memory and Treg TCRB repertoires appeared more similar among patients than among healthy donors.

The gene calls are TRBV2 and TRBJ2-1; 10 positions agree with TRBD2. The sequence was collected from a woman aged 40 to 50 in good health. The sample comprised stem cell memory CD4+ T cells from blood. For the CDR3, the DNA is TGTGCCAGCAGGGGACTAGCGAACAATGAGCAGTTCTTC. Protein product: CASRGLANNEQFF.